Each of the 21 T cell receptor beta chains below was sequenced from the same sample in a study of CD4+ T cells in melanoma. TCRdb's table, derived via immunoSEQ multiplex PCR, lists solely in-frame clones and lacks some. The sample has 9,500 or so clones; around 79% are singletons. Sequencing was carried out using cells from a culture (not recorded whether cultured in vitro). The source of these receptors is a human donor with melanoma.

The chain couples TRBV7-9 to TRBJ1-1; possibly TRBD1 for D (6 bases). The CDR3 runs 11 residues. Germline loops: CDR1 SEHNR, CDR2 FQNEAQ (reference sequence). Trimming took off 5 bases at V and 11 bases at J, with 12 bases between the two ends. CDR3 residues: CASSEQGQAFF. The CDR3 DNA sequence: TGTGCCAGCAGCGAGCAGGGGCAGGCTTTCTTT.

This clone was observed a handful of times. The CDR3 sequence: CASSLAGGFGAFF. CDR3 in DNA: TGCGCCAGCAGCTTGGCAGGGGGATTTGGGGCTTTCTTT. V is TRBV5-1 and J is TRBJ1-1, with TRBD1 matching over 7 bases. V lost 0 bases to trimming and J lost 11 bases; unmatched junction nucleotides: 7. Per the germline V gene, CDR1 is SGHRS and CDR2 is YFSETQ. CDR3 length: 13 residues.

The chain joins TRBV14 to TRBJ2-1, with unresolved D. This CDR3 is 15 amino acids long. Deletions cut 1 base from V and 2 bases from J, with 9 bases between. CDR1 SGHDN and CDR2 FVKESK come from the germline V gene. The CDR3: CASSQGRAPYNEQFF. The CDR3 region has the DNA TGTGCCAGCAGCCAAGGTAGGGCGCCCTACAATGAGCAGTTCTTC.

Only a few counts were recorded for this clone. V and J are TRBV18 and TRBJ2-7, with TRBD2 matching 9 bases. Trimming cost V 1 base and J 6 bases; bases outside gene matches: 7. The CDR3 is made up of 15 amino acids. CDR1 is KGHSH, CDR2 LQKENI, per germline. This CDR3 is CASSPRGGGAAEQYF. The CDR3 coding sequence is TGTGCCAGCTCACCACGGGGCGGGGGGGCTGCCGAGCAGTACTTC.

V and J are TRBV3-1 (or the pseudogene TRBV3-2) and TRBJ2-3; D possibly uses TRBD1 or TRBD2 (6 bases each). The CDR3 is 16 amino acids. Trimming removed 4 bases at V and 7 bases at J, with 21 bases between. The germline V gene has CDR1 LGHDT and CDR2 YNNKEL (reference sequence). CDR3 coding DNA: TGTGCCAGCAGCCCCGAGGGGGGACTTCCCCTATATACGCAGTATTTT. Its translation is CASSPEGGLPLYTQYF.

This clone has a single count. The chain couples TRBV5-5 to TRBJ2-7; D gene unclear. The CDR3 is made up of 15 amino acids. CDR1 and CDR2 from the germline V gene are SGHKS and YYEKEE (reference sequence). The ends were cut back, 1 base at V and 2 bases at J, with 13 bases in the middle. CDR3 amino acids: CASSLWAFGPYEQYF. The CDR3 nucleotides read TGTGCCAGCAGCTTGTGGGCTTTCGGTCCCTACGAGCAGTACTTC.

This sequence joins TRBV3-1 (or the pseudogene TRBV3-2) and TRBJ2-1; 9 nucleotides line up with TRBD2. The CDR3 is made up of 16 amino acids. CDR1 is LGHDT, CDR2 YNNKEL, per germline (reference sequence). Trimming cost V 0 bases and J 4 bases; bases outside gene matches: 4. This chain's CDR3 is CASSQEVLAGYNEQFF. CDR3 bases: TGTGCCAGCAGCCAAGAGGTCCTAGCGGGATACAATGAGCAGTTCTTC.

The rearrangement links TRBV12-5 to TRBJ2-2; 9 bases agree with TRBD2. CDR3 length: 15 amino acids. The junction had 3 bases not matched to a gene; V was cut back by 3 bases and J by 4 bases. The V gene's germline CDR1 is LGHNT and CDR2 FRNRAP. The CDR3 reads CASGLELAGTGELFF. CDR3 DNA: TGTGCTAGTGGTTTAGAACTAGCGGGCACCGGGGAGCTGTTTTTT.

The chain carries TRBV18 and TRBJ1-4; 9 nucleotides agree with TRBD1. The V gene end was trimmed by 3 bases and the J gene end by 8 bases; junction bases not matched to a gene: 10. This CDR3 contains 16 residues. Per the germline V gene, CDR1 is KGHSH and CDR2 is LQKENI. The CDR3 bases are TGTGCCAGCTCACCCGCTAAGGGACAGGGAATGGAAAAACTGTTTTTT. It codes for CASSPAKGQGMEKLFF. The whole variable domain, remainder taken from reference TRBV18 and TRBJ1-4, is NAGVMQNPRHLVRRRGQEARLRCSPMKGHSHVYWYRQLPEEGLKFMVYLQKENIIDESGMPKERFSAEFPKEGPSILRIQQVVRGDSAAYFCASSPAKGQGMEKLFFGSGTQLSVL.

This clone has only one observation. The rearrangement links TRBV10-3 to TRBJ1-4; D may be TRBD1 (5 bases). The CDR3 has 13 residues. CDR1 is ENHRY and CDR2 is SYGVKD in the germline V gene. The V gene lost 3 bases and the J gene lost 4 bases, with 6 bases spanning the gap. This chain's CDR3 is CAISDRDNEKLFF. The CDR3 bases are TGTGCCATCAGTGACAGGGATAATGAAAAACTGTTTTTT.

V is TRBV6-6 and J is TRBJ2-5; D call uncertain. The germline gives CDR1 MNHNY, CDR2 SVGAGI (reference sequence). The CDR3 totals 11 residues. Trimming took off 2 bases at V and 5 bases at J, with 3 bases between the two ends. CDR3 DNA: TGTGCCAGCAGTTACGTTGAGACCCAGTACTTC. Its protein is CASSYVETQYF.

This chain joins TRBV6-6 and TRBJ1-2, with a tentative D call TRBD1 (5 bases). With 6 bases removed from V and 4 bases from J, the gap between germline ends came to 9 bases. Germline loops: CDR1 MNHNY, CDR2 SVGAGI (reference sequence). The CDR3 covers 12 residues. DNA for the CDR3: TGTGCCAGCAGCGGGGGACTCTATGGCTACACCTTC. Its protein product is CASSGGLYGYTF.

This clone occurred once. The rearrangement links TRBV29-1 to TRBJ2-3; D uncertain. Germline assignment: CDR1 SQVTM and CDR2 ANQGSEA. V dropped 3 bases and J dropped 4 bases, with 14 bases sitting between them. The CDR3 totals 14 residues. CDR3 nucleotide sequence: TGCAGCGTTGATAACGGCGTAAGTTCAGATACGCAGTATTTT. This gives the protein CSVDNGVSSDTQYF.

This chain links TRBV30 with TRBJ1-5; TRBD1 is a possible D gene (5 bases). V lost 2 bases, J lost 6 bases, and 11 bases lay in between. The CDR3 has 13 amino acids. Germline CDR1 GTSNPN, CDR2 SVGIG (reference sequence). The CDR3 spells CAWSLQGGQPQHF. In DNA form, the CDR3 reads TGTGCCTGGAGTCTTCAGGGTGGTCAGCCCCAGCATTTT.

The chain links TRBV4-1 to TRBJ1-5, with TRBD1 identical over 7 bases. CDR1 MGHRA and CDR2 YSYEKL come from the germline V gene. The J segment lost 4 bases and the V segment lost 8 bases, leaving 17 bases of the junction unmatched. The CDR3 contains 17 residues. CDR3 nucleotides: TGCGCCAGCCGACACCAGGGGGGCCCGGGCCTGAATCAGCCCCAGCATTTT. Translation: CASRHQGGPGLNQPQHF.

CDR3 residues: CASSEGWGVGNEQFF. CDR3 coding DNA: TGTGCCAGCAGTGAAGGGTGGGGGGTTGGCAATGAGCAGTTCTTC. J is TRBJ2-1 and V is TRBV2; TRBD2 is a possible D gene (6 bases). Trimming left V 1 base short and J 6 bases short, with 13 bases between. Germline values: CDR1 SNHLY, CDR2 FYNNEI. The CDR3 consists of 15 residues.

The chain links TRBV7-8 to TRBJ2-5; unclear D gene. The CDR3 is 15 residues long. Trimming removed 5 bases from V and 3 bases from J, with 16 bases in between. Germline CDR1 reads SGHVS; CDR2 reads FQNEAQ. The CDR3 loop is CASSPTVRSKETQYF. DNA for the CDR3: TGTGCCAGCAGCCCAACCGTGCGATCTAAAGAGACCCAGTACTTC.

The V gene is TRBV3-1 (or the pseudogene TRBV3-2), the J gene TRBJ1-6; 7 bases fit TRBD1. The CDR3 runs 17 residues. The V and J ends lost 3 bases and 4 bases, in that order; junction bases with no gene match: 9. Looked up from germline, CDR1 is LGHDT and CDR2 is YNNKEL (reference sequence). The CDR3 DNA reads TGTGCCAGCAGCCAGGGTGACAGGGCGCTATATAATTCACCCCTCCACTTT. Translating gives CASSQGDRALYNSPLHF.

Judged by abundance, this clone is large. The J gene is TRBJ1-6, the V gene TRBV9; TRBD1 matches 9 bases. The CDR3 has 14 amino acids. Trimming took 0 bases from V and 9 from J; bases not matched to a gene: 1. From germline, CDR1 is SGDLS and CDR2 YYNGEE. The CDR3 DNA reads as TGTGCCAGCAGCGTAGGGACAGGGGCTTCACCCCTCCACTTT. Protein sequence: CASSVGTGASPLHF.

V usage is TRBV5-1 and J usage is TRBJ1-4; no definite D call. This CDR3 has 13 amino acids. From germline, CDR1 is SGHRS and CDR2 YFSETQ. V dropped 6 bases and J dropped 8 bases, with 14 bases sitting between them. Here the CDR3 DNA reads TGCGCCAGCACTGGCCAGGATACCGAAAAACTGTTTTTT. Translating gives CASTGQDTEKLFF.

This clone was seen a few times. The rearrangement uses TRBV18 and TRBJ1-1, with a weak D call TRBD1 (6 bases). This CDR3 spans 14 amino acids. CDR1 KGHSH and CDR2 LQKENI come from the germline V gene. V lost 1 base and J 3 bases, leaving 9 bases between the germline ends. In DNA form, the CDR3 reads TGTGCCAGCTCACCACTACAGGGCGACACTGAAGCTTTCTTT. This codes for CASSPLQGDTEAFF.